This T cell receptor (beta chain) came from a study of cytomegalovirus exposure and HLA in healthy donors. Study summary: In a later analysis, the roughly 120 validation repertoires were reported to have used the same platform as the 600 to 800 first-cohort repertoires.

Worth noting for this clone: The antigen remains unidentified.

Findings and caveats of the study: Diagnosis of cytomegalovirus status made by the classifier reportedly showed high specificity and sensitivity. For most TCR sequences rarity was the rule, although some public TCRs occurred in many donors.

TCRdb keeps only in-frame clones here, not all; method: immunoSEQ multiplex PCR. The data contain about 76,000 clones, 85% to 95% of them seen just once; the ten biggest clones take up about 0.63%. Germline CDR1 and CDR2: KGHSH and LQKENI. Trimming cost V 3 bases and J 6 bases, with 5 bases left between them. This CDR3 spans 12 amino acids. The chain recombines TRBV18 with TRBJ2-2, with D possibly being TRBD2 (5 bases). The source is a woman aged 18 to 35 in good health and CMV-seronegative. The sequencing sample was made of PBMCs. The CDR3 DNA follows: TGTGCCAGCTCACCCGGGGCCGGGGAGCTGTTTTTT. Its protein is CASSPGAGELFF. The complete variable domain, with remaining parts taken from reference TRBV18 and TRBJ2-2, reads NAGVMQNPRHLVRRRGQEARLRCSPMKGHSHVYWYRQLPEEGLKFMVYLQKENIIDESGMPKERFSAEFPKEGPSILRIQQVVRGDSAAYFCASSPGAGELFFGEGSRLTVL.